This TCR beta chain was found in a study of CD8+CD57+ T cells in acquired aplastic anemia (dated by TCRdb to 2017 to 2018). With respect to the entire study: A mean of approximately 3 ug of DNA, ranging from roughly 0.19 to 27.4 ug, was extracted from sorted CD4+ and CD8+ cells. Findings and caveats that apply to the study as a whole: No significant difference in CD8+ Simpson's diversity was found between patients and healthy controls (P=0.060). Roughly 31 CD8+ CDR3 sequences were shared between patients and controls but appeared highly expressed in patients and within their immunodominant clones.

The study deep-sequenced TCR repertoires of sorted CD4+ and CD8+ blood T cells from severe aplastic anemia patients and healthy subjects. Ficoll-Paque density gradient centrifugation was used to isolate peripheral blood mononuclear cells. CD4+ and CD8+ T cells were sorted by FACS or magnetic beads before DNA extraction. TCR beta VDJ combination and CDR3 sequence profiling used genomic DNA as the template. An Illumina HiSeq 2000 was used for TCR repertoire sequencing. The study's own analysis went as follows. Repertoire assessment relied on Simpson's diversity index, CDR3 size and DJ length profiles, and TRBV/TRBJ rearrangement plots. The immunodominant clone was defined as the most abundant DNA sequence in deep sequencing data. CDR3 amino acid sequences were screened for sharing across subjects and were compared with published repertoires and the VDJdb database. The public reads were run again by TCRdb, first through fastp at Q25 and then through MiXCR, and only productive beta chains were kept. Under each unique CDR3 protein, matching rows form one entry showing the most common genes and DNA. TCRdb assigned the V and J calls; the authors' analysis was not used. Recorded for this sample are roughly 180,000 distinct CDR3 sequences; around three fifths of them occurred a single time. The ten biggest clones cover 40% to 55% of the sample.

About this clonotype itself: Its antigen is unknown. Base qualities are not recorded, but no much larger clone differs from it by a single base.

From the cysteine up to the phenylalanine, the CDR3 has a length of 16 residues. The read is trimmed to its CDR3 DNA, 48 bases read in frame from base 1. Relative to germline, V is missing 8 bases and J is missing 3 bases, with 10 bases of the junction outside any gene match. CDR1 and CDR2 are drawn from the germline V gene: MNHNS, SASEGT. Sequenced input: sorted CD4+, CD8+, or CD8+CD57+ T cells (not recorded which) from PBMCs. The V and J segments used are TRBV6-1 and TRBJ2-7, with 13 bases in between that match TRBD2. The sequence was obtained from a human donor with severe aplastic anemia or a healthy control (not recorded which). The CDR3 sequence is CASCWGTSGAHYEQYF. The DNA sequence follows: TGTGCCAGCTGTTGGGGGACTAGCGGGGCGCACTACGAGCAGTACTTC.